What follows is one TCR beta chain and its context. Germline loops: CDR1 SGHAT, CDR2 FQNNGV. J was trimmed by 1 base and V by 0 bases; bases with no gene match: 0. The CDR3 is 15 residues long. The sample is drawn from a study of blood T cell repertoires in COVID-19. Study context: PBMCs, B-cell-depleted T cells, or T cells were the source of the cDNA or gDNA that made up the material.

Individuals aged roughly 18 to 95 years were recruited from 24 US areas. Symptom resolution, clearance, or two negative PCRs marked donors in Cohort 3 as recovered. The repertoire was sequenced with immunoSEQ multiplex PCR; TCRdb's copy has only in-frame clones and lacks some. The table has 400,000 to 450,000 clones, 80% to 90% seen once; the top ten hold roughly 1.1%. Source material: PBMCs or T cells enriched from blood (not recorded which). The chain employs TRBV11-2 and TRBJ2-1; 7 nucleotides align to TRBD2. The TCR was taken from a man aged 25 to 40 who had recovered from COVID-19. This CDR3 reads CASSLERESYNEQFF. The CDR3 region has the DNA TGTGCCAGCAGCTTAGAGCGGGAGTCCTACAATGAGCAGTTCTTC.